This T cell receptor (beta chain) was documented in a study of T-cell memory formation after mild COVID-19. Overall study context: Largely donor-specific TCR clusters were found.

The sample holds a few counts of this clonotype. Antigen specificity is unknown. The TCR alpha and TCR beta cDNA libraries, bearing sample barcodes and UMIs, were generated by 5'RACE using constant-segment primers. TCRdb ran MiXCR on the 5' RACE reads and lists one entry per CDR3 protein. The profile shows over 350,000 distinct CDR3 sequences, more than 20% of them singletons. V trimming: 4 bases; J trimming: 0 bases; junction bases outside the gene matches: 13. CDR1 SEHNR and CDR2 FQNEAQ come from the germline V gene (reference sequence). CDR3 length: 19 residues. Broader study findings: In second-wave clones peaking day 37, SARS-CoV-2 specificity remained unconfirmed.

This sequence was found in an adult woman who had mild COVID-19 (a few samples of this study predate the infection). Cell type and time point are not known. The rearrangement links TRBV7-9 to TRBJ2-5; 11 nucleotides agree with TRBD2. Sequenced sample: PBMCs or a T cell subset sorted from them (not recorded which). CDR3 sequence reads: CASSSSYSGRALYQETQYF. The CDR3, as DNA: TGTGCCAGCAGCTCCTCCTATAGCGGGAGGGCCTTGTACCAAGAGACCCAGTACTTC.